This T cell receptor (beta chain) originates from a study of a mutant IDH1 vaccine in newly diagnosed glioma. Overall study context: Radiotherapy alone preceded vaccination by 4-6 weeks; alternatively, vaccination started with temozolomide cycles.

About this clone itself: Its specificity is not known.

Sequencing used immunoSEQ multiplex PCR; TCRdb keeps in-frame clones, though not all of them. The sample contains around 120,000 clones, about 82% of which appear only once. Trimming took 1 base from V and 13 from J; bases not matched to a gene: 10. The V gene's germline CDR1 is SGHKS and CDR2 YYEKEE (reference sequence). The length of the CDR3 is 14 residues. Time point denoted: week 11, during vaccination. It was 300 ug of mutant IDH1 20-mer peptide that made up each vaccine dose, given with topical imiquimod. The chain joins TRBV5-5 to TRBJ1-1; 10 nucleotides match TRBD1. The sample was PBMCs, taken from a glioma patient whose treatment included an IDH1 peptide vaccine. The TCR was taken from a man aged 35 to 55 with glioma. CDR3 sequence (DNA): TGTGCCAGCAGCTTGCCGACCGGGACAGGGGATGGTTTCTTT. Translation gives CASSLPTGTGDGFF.